This T cell receptor (beta chain) is drawn from a study of OX40 agonist ivuxolimab in advanced cancers. Study-level background: Mean age 60 years, range about 23 to 79; roughly 80% male. Study-wide findings and caveats: Low normalized clonal expansion also occurred in some nonresponding patients.

This CDR3 spans 14 amino acids. Trimming pared 4 bases from V and 5 bases from J, leaving 12 bases between. CDR1 SNHLY and CDR2 FYNNEI come from the germline V gene. Only in-frame clones appear in the TCRdb table, and some are missing; sequencing was by immunoSEQ multiplex PCR. Altogether more than 7,000 clones are present, approximately 91% being singletons, with the ten largest covering around 11%. Of note for this clone: No antigen is known for it.

Excluded were patients having autoimmune disease history or systemic immunosuppression. The sequenced sample was CD4+ or CD8+ T cells sorted from blood, obtained in a trial of the OX40 agonist ivuxolimab. The source of this sequence is an adult with an advanced solid tumor such as melanoma, head and neck, liver or kidney cancer. This chain uses TRBV2 with TRBJ2-4; D is possibly TRBD2 (5 bases). The CDR3 loop reads CASSARGSQNIQYF. CDR3 sequence (DNA): TGTGCCAGCAGTGCTCGGGGTAGCCAAAACATTCAGTACTTC.